Presented here are 11 T cell receptor beta chains from one specimen sequenced in a study of OX40 agonist ivuxolimab in advanced cancers. The library was built by means of the immunoSEQ multiplex PCR assay. In its TCRdb copy, this immuneACCESS table keeps in-frame sequences only and misses some clones. Where compared with another copy, unresolved V genes explain less than half of these, and the others have no known cause. The sample table holds some 77,000 clones, of which 90% to 95% were seen once. About 5% of the sample is taken by the ten largest. The specimen comprised CD4+ or CD8+ T cells sorted from blood, sampled in a trial of the OX40 agonist ivuxolimab. These receptors all come from an adult with an advanced solid tumor such as melanoma, head and neck, liver or kidney cancer.

This chain links TRBV7-3 with TRBJ2-1; D perhaps matches TRBD2 (5 bases). CDR3 length: 16 residues. Per the germline V gene, CDR1 is SGHTA and CDR2 is FQGTGA. V was cut by 0 bases and J by 7 bases, with 16 bases left in between. As DNA, the CDR3 is TGTGCCAGCAGCTTAACTGTCTCCCCAAGGAGGAATGAGCAGTTCTTC. The encoded protein is CASSLTVSPRRNEQFF. Together with reference TRBV7-3 and TRBJ2-1, the CDR3 gives the full variable domain: GAGVSQTPSNKVTEKGKYVELRCDPISGHTALYWYRQSLGQGPEFLIYFQGTGAADDSGLPNDRFFAVRPEGSVSTLKIQRTERGDSAVYLCASSLTVSPRRNEQFFGPGTRLTVL.

This clone was seen more than once but under ten times. The chain couples TRBV11-3 to TRBJ1-2; D is unclear. The CDR3 is 12 amino acids. V lost 5 bases, J lost 2 bases, and 6 bases lay in between. Germline V gene lookup returns CDR1 SGHNT and CDR2 YENEEA. This chain's CDR3 is CASSSGNYGYTF. CDR3 in DNA: TGTGCCAGCAGCAGTGGGAACTATGGCTACACCTTC.

This clone appeared a single time. The rearrangement links TRBV4-1 to TRBJ2-5; D perhaps matches TRBD2 (7 bases). CDR1 is MGHRA, CDR2 YSYEKL, per germline. V shed 1 base and J shed 5 bases, with 17 bases lying between them. The CDR3 runs 16 residues. CDR3 amino acids: CASSQAGASGWETQYF. CDR3 nucleotides: TGCGCCAGCAGCCAAGCGGGGGCTAGCGGATGGGAGACCCAGTACTTC.

This chain uses TRBV7-9 with TRBJ1-1; perhaps TRBD1 as D (5 bases). V was shortened by 3 bases and J by 0 bases, with 8 bases between the two germline ends. Per germline, CDR1 SEHNR and CDR2 FQNEAQ (reference sequence). This CDR3 region has 14 residues. CDR3 bases: TGTGCCAGCAGCTTCGACAGATTGAACACTGAAGCTTTCTTT. This gives the protein CASSFDRLNTEAFF.

The V call is TRBV2, the J call TRBJ2-7, with 11 bases that match TRBD2. This CDR3 spans 14 amino acids. V shed 5 bases, J shed 3 bases, and the junction held 3 bases outside the gene matches. Germline values: CDR1 SNHLY, CDR2 FYNNEI. The CDR3 reads CASSTSGRLYEQYF. As DNA, the CDR3 is TGTGCCAGCAGTACTAGCGGGAGACTCTACGAGCAGTACTTC.

This clone appeared a single time. The chain is built from TRBV7-2 and TRBJ2-7; 9 positions agree with TRBD1. Per the germline V gene, CDR1 is SGHTA and CDR2 is FQGNSA. V dropped 3 bases and J dropped 3; count of bases not matched to a gene: 6. The CDR3 totals 15 residues. CDR3 sequence: CASSLGPGQGYEQYF. The CDR3 nucleotides are TGTGCCAGCAGCTTGGGTCCGGGACAGGGCTACGAGCAGTACTTC.

This chain links TRBV6-6 with TRBJ2-1, with 7 bases lining up with TRBD1. Germline V gene sequence: CDR1 MNHNY, CDR2 SVGAGI (reference sequence). The V and J ends lost 5 bases and 7 bases, in that order; junction bases with no gene match: 5. This CDR3 has 13 amino acids. The CDR3 loop is CASSQTGLNEQFF. CDR3 DNA sequence: TGTGCCAGCAGTCAGACAGGGCTGAATGAGCAGTTCTTC.

In its sample, this clone was seen a few times. This sample also contains other DNA sequences that code for the same CDR3. The V and J genes are TRBV15 and TRBJ1-1; maybe TRBD1 (5 bases). This CDR3 contains 14 residues. Deletions cut 8 bases from V and 10 bases from J, with 23 bases between. In germline, CDR1 is LNHNV, CDR2 YYDKDF (reference sequence). The CDR3 region has the DNA TGTGCCACCGGCAAAGGAACAGCTGGGGGGGGAGCTTTCTTT. Translating gives CATGKGTAGGGAFF. The full variable domain, rest sourced from reference TRBV15 and TRBJ1-1, is DAMVIQNPRYQVTQFGKPVTLSCSQTLNHNVMYWYQQKSSQAPKLLFHYYDKDFNNEADTPDNFQSRRPNTSFCFLDIRSPGLGDTAMYLCATGKGTAGGGAFFGQGTRLTVV.

The V and J genes are TRBV4-3 and TRBJ2-3; D is perhaps TRBD2 (5 bases). Trimming cost V 0 bases and J 2 bases, with 9 bases left between them. CDR3 length equals 15 residues. The germline V gene has CDR1 LGHNA and CDR2 YSLEER. The CDR3 loop reads CASSQDSGSTDTQYF. CDR3 DNA: TGCGCCAGCAGCCAAGACTCGGGATCCACAGATACGCAGTATTTT.

J is TRBJ1-4 and V is TRBV27; D gene ambiguous. Germline CDR1 is MNHEY and CDR2 is SMNVEV (reference sequence). This CDR3 has 14 residues. The ends were cut back, 2 bases at V and 3 bases at J, with 7 bases in the middle. The CDR3 DNA is TGTGCCAGCAGTTTAGCGGGTGCTAATGAAAAACTGTTTTTT. Protein product: CASSLAGANEKLFF. Supplemented by reference TRBV27 and TRBJ1-4, the full variable domain reads EAQVTQNPRYLITVTGKKLTVTCSQNMNHEYMSWYRQDPGLGLRQIYYSMNVEVTDKGDVPEGYKVSRKEKRNFPLILESPSPNQTSLYFCASSLAGANEKLFFGSGTQLSVL.

CDR3 loop: CASSERAANYEQYF. CDR3 coding DNA: TGTGCCAGCAGTGAGAGGGCAGCCAACTACGAGCAGTACTTC. The V gene is TRBV2, the J gene TRBJ2-7, with D perhaps matching TRBD2 (5 bases). Germline V gives CDR1 SNHLY, CDR2 FYNNEI. V lost 3 bases, J lost 3 bases, and 12 bases lay in between. The CDR3 has 14 amino acids.